This is a list of T cell receptor beta chains from one sample in a study of T-cell memory formation after mild COVID-19. Each CDR3 protein is one row after TCRdb ran MiXCR on the 5' RACE reads. Of roughly 130,000 distinct CDR3 sequences listed, around a sixth are singletons. The sample comprised PBMCs or a T cell subset sorted from them (not recorded which). Source of these receptors: an adult woman who had mild COVID-19 (a few samples of this study predate the infection). Cell type and time point are not known. CDR3s include the opening cysteine and the closing phenylalanine or tryptophan. Fields, in order: clone size, J gene, D gene, V gene, CDR3 DNA, CDR3 protein. D genes are given only for firm matches. Size is omitted from some rows. Given values are once, few, many or a class for expanded clones.

>many|TRBJ2-2|NA|TRBV27
TGTGCCAGCCGGGGATGGGCGATCACCGGGGAGCTGTTTTTT
CASRGWAITGELFF
>few|TRBJ2-7|NA|TRBV20-1
TGCAGTGCAGAGGGGGAACTCTCGAAATTTGAGCAGTACTTC
CSAEGELSKFEQYF
>few|TRBJ2-7|TRBD2|TRBV9
TGTGCCAGCAGCAGTGGGAGCGGGAGGTCGGAGCAGTACTTC
CASSSGSGRSEQYF
>few|TRBJ2-3|NA|TRBV15
TGTGCCACCAGCAGCGCGGCACTTTACACAGATACGCAGTATTTT
CATSSAALYTDTQYF
>many|TRBJ2-2|NA|TRBV5-1
TGCGCCAGCAGCACGGGGAACACCGGGGAGCTGTTTTTT
CASSTGNTGELFF
>NA|TRBJ2-1|TRBD1|TRBV25-1
TGTGCCAGCAGTGAAAACGGACAGGGGGCTTACAATGAGCAGTTCTTC
CASSENGQGAYNEQFF
>NA|TRBJ1-1|NA|TRBV10-3
TGTGCCATCAGTGAGACCGGCCGTCTGACAGCGATGAACACTGAAGCTTTCTTT
CAISETGRLTAMNTEAFF
>NA|TRBJ2-5|TRBD2|TRBV20-1
TGCAGTGCTAGAGATCCACTAGCGGGAGGTTGGGAGACCCAGTACTTC
CSARDPLAGGWETQYF
>NA|TRBJ2-3|TRBD2|TRBV12-3/TRBV12-4
TGTGCCAGCAGCTATGAACTAGCGGGGGGCACAGATACGCAGTATTTT
CASSYELAGGTDTQYF
>NA|TRBJ1-5|NA|TRBV24-1
TGTGCCACCAGTGATTTATCGGGGAATCAGCCCCAGCATTTT
CATSDLSGNQPQHF
>NA|TRBJ2-7|TRBD2|TRBV24-1
TGTGCCACCAGTGATTCTAGGACTAGCGGGAGCTACGAGCAGTACTTC
CATSDSRTSGSYEQYF
>few|TRBJ1-2|NA|TRBV5-6
TGTGCCAGCAGCCCCGGGAGGGCGGCTGGCTACACCTTC
CASSPGRAAGYTF
>few|TRBJ2-1|NA|TRBV4-2
TGTGCCAGCAGCCAAGCGGGACTGAGCAGGGATGAGCAGTTCTTC
CASSQAGLSRDEQFF
>few|TRBJ1-1|TRBD1|TRBV19
TGTGCCAGTAGTTATCAGGGGGACACTGAAGCTTTCTTT
CASSYQGDTEAFF
>few|TRBJ1-1|NA|TRBV27
TGTGCCAGCAGTTTAGGAGGGAGAAGGTATTTT
CASSLGGRRYF
>NA|TRBJ2-1|NA|TRBV4-2
TGTGCCAGCAGCCGTGCGGGGAGCTCCTACAATGAGCAGTTCTTC
CASSRAGSSYNEQFF
>few|TRBJ2-1|TRBD2|TRBV5-1
TGCGCCAGCAGCTTCACTAGCGGGGCACCTGGGGATGAGCAGTTCTTC
CASSFTSGAPGDEQFF
>few|TRBJ2-1|TRBD2|TRBV7-9
TGTGCCAGCAGCTCGAACGGACTAGCGGGATTCGGTGAGCAGTTCTTC
CASSSNGLAGFGEQFF
>NA|TRBJ1-1|NA|TRBV5-1
TGCGCCAGCAGCCTACAGGGCCCGAACACTGAAGCTTTCTTT
CASSLQGPNTEAFF
>NA|TRBJ2-2|NA|TRBV6-5
TGTGCCACCGTAAATTTGGGTCTCAACACCGGGGAGCTGTTTTTT
CATVNLGLNTGELFF
>few|TRBJ2-5|NA|TRBV14
TGTGCCAGCAGCCAAGGAGACATTTGGGAGACCCAGTACTTC
CASSQGDIWETQYF
>NA|TRBJ2-5|NA|TRBV20-1
TGCAGTGCTGTAGGACAGTCGATGGGAATAAAGGGACCCCAAGAGACCCAGTACTTC
CSAVGQSMGIKGPQETQYF
>NA|TRBJ2-1|NA|TRBV7-3
TGTGCCAGCAGCAGCTCCCGGGGAAATGAGCAGTTCTTC
CASSSSRGNEQFF
>few|TRBJ1-2|NA|TRBV7-9
TGTGCCAGCAGCCCCCTTTATGGCTACACCTTC
CASSPLYGYTF
>few|TRBJ2-4|NA|TRBV2
TGTGCCAGCAGTGAAGATAGGTGGGGGACCAAAAACATTCAGTACTTC
CASSEDRWGTKNIQYF
>few|TRBJ1-2|TRBD1|TRBV5-1
TGCGCCAGCAGCTCGGGACAGGGAAGCTATGGCTACACCTTC
CASSSGQGSYGYTF
>NA|TRBJ2-1|NA|TRBV6-5
TGTGCCAGCGATAAGCACGGTGAGCAGTTCTTC
CASDKHGEQFF
>NA|TRBJ2-2|TRBD1|TRBV4-1
TGCGCCAGCAGCCAGAGCGGGACAGGGCGGCCGACGAACACCGGGGAGCTGTTTTTT
CASSQSGTGRPTNTGELFF
>few|TRBJ2-3|NA|TRBV12-3/TRBV12-4
TGTGCCAGCAGTTTTTGGCAGGAAACAGATACGCAGTATTTT
CASSFWQETDTQYF
>NA|TRBJ1-6|NA|TRBV13
TGTGCCAGCAGCTTAAGGAACAGGGCTTCCCACCTCCACTTT
CASSLRNRASHLHF
>many|TRBJ2-7|TRBD2|TRBV5-1
TGCGCCAGCAGCGCTACTAGCGGGGATCCCCAGCAGTACTTC
CASSATSGDPQQYF
>NA|TRBJ1-5|NA|TRBV6-5
TGTGCCAGCACCAGGGGTCCGAATCAGCCCCAGCATTTT
CASTRGPNQPQHF
>NA|TRBJ2-3|NA|TRBV9
TGTGCCAGCAGCGTAGCTCCGTCGGGGTCCTATACGCAGTATTTT
CASSVAPSGSYTQYF
>NA|TRBJ2-1|TRBD1|TRBV12-3/TRBV12-4
TGTGCCAGCAGTTTCACAGGGGTGGGGGAGCAGTTCTTC
CASSFTGVGEQFF
>NA|TRBJ1-6|NA|TRBV12-3/TRBV12-4
TGTGCCAGCAGTCCCCGTGGGGGGCTGGTGACCCTCCACTTT
CASSPRGGLVTLHF
>NA|TRBJ2-1|TRBD2|TRBV4-2
TGTGCCAGCAGCCAGAGCGGGAGTCGGTTTGGTGAGCAGTTCTTC
CASSQSGSRFGEQFF
>NA|TRBJ1-6|TRBD1|TRBV5-1
TGCGCCAGCAGCCTCCCCGGGACAGGGGATTCACCCCTCCACTTT
CASSLPGTGDSPLHF
>NA|TRBJ2-3|TRBD2|TRBV11-2
TGTGCCAGCAGCAACGGACTAGAAGCAGATACGCAGTATTTT
CASSNGLEADTQYF
>few|TRBJ2-2|NA|TRBV5-1
TGCGCCAGCAGTCGTTGGGGTCCAAACACCGGGGAGCTGTTTTTT
CASSRWGPNTGELFF
>few|TRBJ1-1|NA|TRBV6-5
TGTGCCAGCAGGATCGCCCTAGGCAGGGCGAACACTGAAGCTTTCTTT
CASRIALGRANTEAFF
>few|TRBJ2-7|NA|TRBV27
TGTGCCAGCAGTATTTCTCGGGAGACCGACGAGCAGTACTTC
CASSISRETDEQYF
>NA|TRBJ1-5|TRBD1|TRBV5-6
TGTGCCAGCAGACAGGGGACGAATCAGCCCCAGCATTTT
CASRQGTNQPQHF
>few|TRBJ2-7|NA|TRBV2
TGTGCCAGCAAGGGACATCACTCCTACGAGCAGTACTTC
CASKGHHSYEQYF